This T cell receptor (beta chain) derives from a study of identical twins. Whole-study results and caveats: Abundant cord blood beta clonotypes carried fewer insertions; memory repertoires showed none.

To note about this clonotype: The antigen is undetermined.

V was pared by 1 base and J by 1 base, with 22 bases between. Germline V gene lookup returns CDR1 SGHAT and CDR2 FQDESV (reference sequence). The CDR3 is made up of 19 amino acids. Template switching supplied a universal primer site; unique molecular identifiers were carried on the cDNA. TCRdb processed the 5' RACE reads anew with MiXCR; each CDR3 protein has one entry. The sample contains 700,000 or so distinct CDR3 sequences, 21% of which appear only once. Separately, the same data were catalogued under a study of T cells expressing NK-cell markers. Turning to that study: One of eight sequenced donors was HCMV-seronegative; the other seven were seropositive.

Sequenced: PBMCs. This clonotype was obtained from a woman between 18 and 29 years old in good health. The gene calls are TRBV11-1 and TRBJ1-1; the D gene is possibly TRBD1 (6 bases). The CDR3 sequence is CASSLGAPWAGVENTEAFF. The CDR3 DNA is TGTGCCAGCAGCTTAGGGGCCCCTTGGGCAGGGGTGGAGAACACTGAAGCTTTCTTT.